This TCR beta chain came from a study of tumor-infiltrating lymphocytes in oesophageal squamous cell carcinoma. TCRdb re-analysed the PCR reads in MiXCR, keeping a single row per CDR3 protein. The sample includes approximately 12,000 distinct CDR3 sequences, 55% seen only once; the top ten take around 25%. This clonotype is medium-sized within its sample. The sample was esophageal tumor tissue. The source of this sequence is a male donor with esophageal squamous cell carcinoma.

The CDR3 region is CASSLGSGSTDTQYF. Written as DNA, the CDR3 is TGTGCCAGCAGCTTGGGTAGCGGGAGTACAGATACGCAGTATTTT. The chain has TRBV7-3 and TRBJ2-3; TRBD2 aligns across 9 bases. Germline CDR1 and CDR2: SGHTA and FQGTGA. The ends lost 3 bases at V and 3 bases at J; junction bases unmatched: 4. The CDR3 sequence is 15 residues long. The whole variable domain, filled in from reference TRBV7-3 and TRBJ2-3, reads GAGVSQTPSNKVTEKGKYVELRCDPISGHTALYWYRQSLGQGPEFLIYFQGTGAADDSGLPNDRFFAVRPEGSVSTLKIQRTERGDSAVYLCASSLGSGSTDTQYFGPGTRLTVL.